Listed here are 22 T cell receptor beta chains from one sample, sequenced in a study of OX40 agonist ivuxolimab in advanced cancers. The method was immunoSEQ multiplex PCR; TCRdb's version includes in-frame clones alone and lacks a portion of them. Of 15,000 to 25,000 clones in the sample, under 70% were seen once. The starting material was CD4+ or CD8+ T cells sorted from blood, obtained in a trial of the OX40 agonist ivuxolimab. The receptors stem from an adult with an advanced solid tumor such as melanoma, head and neck, liver or kidney cancer.

The chain recombines TRBV28 with TRBJ2-1; maybe TRBD2 (5 bases). The germline V gene encodes CDR1 MDHEN and CDR2 SYDVKM. The CDR3 extends over 15 amino acids. The V and J ends lost 3 bases and 7 bases respectively, with 16 bases between them. CDR3 region: CASSFRGVMENEQFF. The CDR3 DNA sequence: TGTGCCAGCAGTTTCCGGGGTGTGATGGAGAATGAGCAGTTCTTC.

The chain carries TRBV7-9 and TRBJ2-5, with D possibly being TRBD1 (6 bases). V was trimmed by 5 bases and J by 2 bases, leaving 12 bases between them. The germline V gene has CDR1 SEHNR and CDR2 FQNEAQ (reference sequence). The CDR3 extends over 14 amino acids. This CDR3 reads CASSTPDRQETQYF. In DNA, the CDR3 is TGTGCCAGCAGCACTCCCGACAGGCAAGAGACCCAGTACTTC.

This clone was detected only a few times. This chain uses TRBV11-3 with TRBJ1-5; D may be TRBD1 (5 bases). The CDR3 is 15 residues long. The germline V gene encodes CDR1 SGHNT and CDR2 YENEEA. Trimming left V 2 bases short and J 3 bases short, with 11 bases between. The CDR3 here is CASSLSGAINQPQHF. In nucleotides, the CDR3 is TGTGCCAGCAGCTTATCTGGGGCTATCAATCAGCCCCAGCATTTT.

At least ten counts were recorded for this clone. Other DNA sequences in the sample encode the same CDR3. The J gene is TRBJ1-5, the V gene TRBV19; the D gene is possibly TRBD1 (5 bases). This CDR3 contains 15 residues. Per germline, CDR1 LNHDA and CDR2 SQIVND (reference sequence). The germline V and J ends were trimmed by 2 bases and 6 bases, with 14 bases remaining between them. CDR3: CASSITGGVGQPQHF. The CDR3 DNA reads TGTGCCAGTAGTATAACAGGTGGGGTGGGTCAGCCCCAGCATTTT.

V gene TRBV4-3 combines with J gene TRBJ2-2; tentative D call: TRBD1 (6 bases). V was shortened by 3 bases and J by 2 bases, with 16 bases between the two germline ends. Germline CDR1 and CDR2: LGHNA and YSLEER. The CDR3 loop spans 17 amino acids. The CDR3 protein is CASSHGRRDINTGELFF. Written as DNA, the CDR3 is TGCGCCAGCAGCCATGGAAGACGGGACATTAACACCGGGGAGCTGTTTTTT.

V is TRBV13 and J is TRBJ2-1; either TRBD1 or TRBD2 may fit D (5 bases each). The germline V gene encodes CDR1 PRHDT and CDR2 FYEKMQ (reference sequence). This CDR3 region has 14 residues. The germline V and J ends were trimmed by 3 bases and 6 bases, with 12 bases remaining between them. The CDR3 nucleotides read TGTGCCAGCAGCTTGAGGGGCTGGGGCAATGAGCAGTTCTTC. This translates into CASSLRGWGNEQFF. Looking up the rest from reference TRBV13 and TRBJ2-1 gives the full variable domain: AAGVIQSPRHLIKEKRETATLKCYPIPRHDTVYWYQQGPGQDPQFLISFYEKMQSDKGSIPDRFSAQQFSDYHSELNMSSLELGDSALYFCASSLRGWGNEQFFGPGTRLTVL.

The V and J genes are TRBV9 and TRBJ1-1; perhaps TRBD1 as D (5 bases). V was clipped by 2 bases and J by 1 base, with 9 bases between them. The CDR3 is 14 residues long. CDR1 and CDR2 (germline): SGDLS, YYNGEE. The CDR3 sequence is CASSVGAGNTEAFF. The CDR3 nucleotides are TGTGCCAGCAGCGTTGGGGCGGGGAACACTGAAGCTTTCTTT.

CDR3: CAISDWDSARTYEQYF. Here the CDR3 DNA reads TGTGCCATCAGTGACTGGGACTCTGCCCGGACTTACGAGCAGTACTTC. The genes are TRBV10-3 and TRBJ2-7, with a tentative D call TRBD2 (6 bases). The germline CDR1 and CDR2 sequences are ENHRY and SYGVKD. This CDR3 spans 16 amino acids. V was clipped by 3 bases and J by 4 bases, with 19 bases between them.

This clone was picked up many times. The rearrangement joins TRBV4-1 to TRBJ2-3; D is uncertain. The ends were cut back, 1 base at V and 0 bases at J, with 8 bases in the middle. The CDR3 length is 15 residues. Germline lookup yields CDR1 MGHRA and CDR2 YSYEKL. This chain's CDR3 is CASSQGFPSTDTQYF. The DNA of the CDR3 is TGCGCCAGCAGCCAAGGATTCCCTAGCACAGATACGCAGTATTTT.

The chain combines TRBV2 with TRBJ2-3; TRBD2 matches 12 bases. V dropped 3 bases and J dropped 4; count of bases not matched to a gene: 14. The germline V gene has CDR1 SNHLY and CDR2 FYNNEI. CDR3 size: 19 residues. The CDR3 region has the DNA TGTGCCAGCAGTGATGGGACTAGCGGGTTTGGGGGGTTCGCAGATACGCAGTATTTT. This encodes CASSDGTSGFGGFADTQYF.

J is TRBJ2-7 and V is TRBV14; 8 bases are a match to TRBD1. Trimming at V came to 0 bases and at J to 0 bases, leaving 4 bases not matched to a gene. Germline V CDR1 and CDR2: SGHDN, FVKESK. The CDR3 spans 16 residues. CDR3 region: CASSQDRDRSSYEQYF. In DNA, the CDR3 is TGTGCCAGCAGCCAAGATAGGGACAGGAGCTCCTACGAGCAGTACTTC. Based on the CDR3 plus reference TRBV14 and TRBJ2-7, the full variable domain is EAGVTQFPSHSVIEKGQTVTLRCDPISGHDNLYWYRRVMGKEIKFLLHFVKESKQDESGMPNNRFLAERTGGTYSTLKVQPAELEDSGVYFCASSQDRDRSSYEQYFGPGTRLTVT.

This chain uses TRBV20-1 with TRBJ2-1; no definite D call. From germline, CDR1 is DFQATT and CDR2 SNEGSKA (reference sequence). Trimming took off 4 bases at V and 8 bases at J, with 9 bases between the two ends. The CDR3 consists of 11 residues. CDR3 bases: TGCAGTGCTACTGAGGTGGATGAGCAGTTCTTC. Translation: CSATEVDEQFF.

The gene calls are TRBV5-1 and TRBJ2-7; TRBD2 agrees at 7 bases. With 4 bases clipped from V and 3 bases from J, the junction kept 10 bases outside the gene matches. The germline V gene encodes CDR1 SGHRS and CDR2 YFSETQ. The CDR3 length is 15 residues. CDR3: CASSLGQAGYYEQYF. CDR3 bases: TGCGCCAGCAGCCTGGGCCAAGCGGGGTACTACGAGCAGTACTTC.

The genes are TRBV7-9 and TRBJ1-2; tentatively, D is TRBD1 (5 bases). Germline values: CDR1 SEHNR, CDR2 FQNEAQ (reference sequence). V gave up 5 bases and J gave up 6 bases, with 19 bases separating them. This CDR3 is built from 15 residues. The CDR3 nucleotides are TGTGCCAGCAGCCTTATCACCGGTCAGGGAGATGGCTACACCTTC. Translation: CASSLITGQGDGYTF.

The chain links TRBV27 to TRBJ1-2; D is unclear. In germline, CDR1 is MNHEY, CDR2 SMNVEV (reference sequence). The V and J ends lost 8 bases and 4 bases respectively, with 14 bases between them. This CDR3 spans 13 amino acids. The CDR3 loop reads CASGYPGSYGYTF. The DNA of the CDR3 is TGTGCCAGCGGCTACCCGGGGAGCTATGGCTACACCTTC.

The chain couples TRBV27 to TRBJ2-2, with 12 bases matching TRBD2. CDR3 length equals 16 residues. Germline lookup yields CDR1 MNHEY and CDR2 SMNVEV (reference sequence). With 6 bases clipped from V and 6 bases from J, the junction kept 8 bases outside the gene matches. The CDR3 loop reads CASSPVTSGGPGELFF. DNA of the CDR3: TGTGCCAGCAGCCCCGTGACTAGCGGGGGCCCCGGGGAGCTGTTTTTT.

The CDR3: CASSPGSYEQYF. The CDR3 DNA reads TGTGCCAGCTCACCAGGCTCCTACGAGCAGTACTTC. The genes are TRBV18 and TRBJ2-7; D gene uncertain. The CDR3 has 12 amino acids. Germline loops: CDR1 KGHSH, CDR2 LQKENI. The V end lost 2 bases, the J end lost 0 bases, and 2 bases lay between the germline ends.

The gene calls are TRBV6-5 and TRBJ1-1; D is undetermined. There are 14 residues in the CDR3. Germline V gene lookup returns CDR1 MNHEY and CDR2 SVGAGI. Trimming took off 2 bases at V and 5 bases at J, with 12 bases between the two ends. The CDR3 reads CASSYIGWGTEAFF. CDR3 in DNA: TGTGCCAGCAGTTACATTGGGTGGGGAACTGAAGCTTTCTTT.

In this sample, this clone is medium-sized. The V call is TRBV27, the J call TRBJ2-3; 9 bases align to TRBD2. Germline CDR1 MNHEY, CDR2 SMNVEV (reference sequence). V shed 3 bases, J shed 4 bases, and the junction held 5 bases outside the gene matches. This CDR3 comprises 15 residues. In DNA form, the CDR3 reads TGTGCCAGCAGTTTTAGCGGGGGCTGGGCAGATACGCAGTATTTT. This encodes CASSFSGGWADTQYF.

The chain uses TRBV6-6 and TRBJ2-1, with D tentatively TRBD1 (6 bases). V lost 2 bases and J lost 11, with 10 bases in between. The CDR3 runs 12 residues. Germline V CDR1 and CDR2: MNHNY, SVGAGI (reference sequence). CDR3 DNA sequence: TGTGCCAGCAGTTACCCGGGACACCAGCAGTTCTTC. It yields the protein CASSYPGHQQFF.

The J gene is TRBJ2-1, the V gene TRBV9; TRBD2 is a possible D gene (6 bases). The V gene's germline CDR1 is SGDLS and CDR2 YYNGEE. CDR3 length: 12 residues. Trimming took 4 bases from V and 6 from J, leaving 8 bases between them. Here the CDR3 DNA reads TGTGCCAGCAGCACTAGCATCAATGAGCAGTTCTTC. It yields the protein CASSTSINEQFF.

This rearrangement joins TRBV7-9 to TRBJ1-3, with TRBD1 as a possible D gene (6 bases). Germline assignment: CDR1 SEHNR and CDR2 FQNEAQ (reference sequence). V lost 5 bases, J lost 0 bases, and 14 bases lay in between. This CDR3 has 16 amino acids. Here the CDR3 DNA reads TGTGCCAGCAGCCCGAAGGACAGCCGCTCTGGAAACACCATATATTTT. Residues: CASSPKDSRSGNTIYF.